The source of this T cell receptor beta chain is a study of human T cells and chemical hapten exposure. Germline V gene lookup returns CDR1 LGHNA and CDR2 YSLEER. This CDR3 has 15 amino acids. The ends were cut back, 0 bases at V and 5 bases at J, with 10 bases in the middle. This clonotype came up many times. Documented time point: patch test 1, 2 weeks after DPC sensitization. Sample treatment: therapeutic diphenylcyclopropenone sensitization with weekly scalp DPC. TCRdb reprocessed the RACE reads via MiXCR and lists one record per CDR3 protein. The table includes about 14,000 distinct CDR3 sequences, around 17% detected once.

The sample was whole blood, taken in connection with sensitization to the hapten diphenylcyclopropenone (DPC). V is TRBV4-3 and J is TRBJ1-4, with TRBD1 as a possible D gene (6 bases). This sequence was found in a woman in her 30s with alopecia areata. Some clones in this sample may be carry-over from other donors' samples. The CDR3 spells CASSQDRGRNEKLFF. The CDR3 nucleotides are TGCGCCAGCAGCCAAGACAGGGGAAGGAATGAAAAACTGTTTTTT.